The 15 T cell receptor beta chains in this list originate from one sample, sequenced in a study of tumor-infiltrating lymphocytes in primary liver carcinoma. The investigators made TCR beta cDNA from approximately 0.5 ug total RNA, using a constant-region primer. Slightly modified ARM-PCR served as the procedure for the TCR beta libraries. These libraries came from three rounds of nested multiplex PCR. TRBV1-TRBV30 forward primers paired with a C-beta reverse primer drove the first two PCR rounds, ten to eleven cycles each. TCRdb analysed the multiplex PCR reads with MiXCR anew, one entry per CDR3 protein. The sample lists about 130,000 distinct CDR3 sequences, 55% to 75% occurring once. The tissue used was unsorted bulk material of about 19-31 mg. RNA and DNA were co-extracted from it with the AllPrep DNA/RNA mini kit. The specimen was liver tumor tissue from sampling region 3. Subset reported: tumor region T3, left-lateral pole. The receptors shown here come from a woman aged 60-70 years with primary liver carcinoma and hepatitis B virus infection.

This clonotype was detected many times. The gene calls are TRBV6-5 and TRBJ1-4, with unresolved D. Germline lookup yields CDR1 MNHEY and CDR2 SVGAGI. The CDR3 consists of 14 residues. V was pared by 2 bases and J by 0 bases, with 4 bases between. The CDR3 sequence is CASSYRATNEKLFF. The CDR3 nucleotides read TGTGCCAGCAGTTACAGAGCAACTAATGAAAAACTGTTTTTT.

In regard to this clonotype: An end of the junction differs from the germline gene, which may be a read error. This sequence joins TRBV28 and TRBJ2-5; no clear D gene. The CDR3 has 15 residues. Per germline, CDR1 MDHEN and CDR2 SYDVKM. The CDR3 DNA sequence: TGTTCCAGCAGTTTCCAAGGAAGGAGTGAGGAGACCCAGTACTTC. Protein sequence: CSSSFQGRSEETQYF.

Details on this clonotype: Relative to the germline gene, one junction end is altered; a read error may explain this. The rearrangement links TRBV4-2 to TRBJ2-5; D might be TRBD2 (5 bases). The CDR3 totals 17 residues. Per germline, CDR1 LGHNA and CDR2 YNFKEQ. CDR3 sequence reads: CASGQFSVRAFGETQYF. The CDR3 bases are TGTGCCAGCGGCCAATTTAGCGTGAGGGCCTTCGGGGAGACCCAGTACTTC.

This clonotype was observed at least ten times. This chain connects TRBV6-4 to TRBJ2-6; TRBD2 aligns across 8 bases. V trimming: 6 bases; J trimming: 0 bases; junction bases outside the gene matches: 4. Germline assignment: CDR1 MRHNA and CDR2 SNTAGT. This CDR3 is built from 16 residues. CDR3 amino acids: CASSAGTSSGANVLTF. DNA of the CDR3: TGTGCCAGCAGCGCCGGGACTAGCTCTGGGGCCAACGTCCTGACTTTC.

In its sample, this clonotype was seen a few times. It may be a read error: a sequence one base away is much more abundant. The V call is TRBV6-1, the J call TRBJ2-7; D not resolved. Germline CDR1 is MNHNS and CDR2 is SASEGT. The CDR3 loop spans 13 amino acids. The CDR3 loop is CASSSRHLYVQYF. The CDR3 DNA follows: TGTGCCAGCAGTTCCAGACACCTTTACGTGCAGTACTTC.

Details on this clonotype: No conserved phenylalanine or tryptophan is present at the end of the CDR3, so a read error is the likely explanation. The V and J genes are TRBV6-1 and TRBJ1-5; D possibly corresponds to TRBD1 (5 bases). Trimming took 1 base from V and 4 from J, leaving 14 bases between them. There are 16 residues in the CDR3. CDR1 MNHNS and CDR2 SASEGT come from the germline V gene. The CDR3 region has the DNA TGTGCCAGCAGTGAAGATCGGGGGGTTTTTAATCAGCCCCAGCATTCT. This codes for CASSEDRGVFNQPQHS.

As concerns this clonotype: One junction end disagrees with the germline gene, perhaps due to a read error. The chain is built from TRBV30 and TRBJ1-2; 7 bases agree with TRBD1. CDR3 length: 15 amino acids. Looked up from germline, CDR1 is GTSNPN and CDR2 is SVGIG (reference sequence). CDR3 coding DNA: TGTGCATGGAAACCCGGACGGCACAGGGGCGATGGCTACACCTTC. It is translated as CAWKPGRHRGDGYTF.

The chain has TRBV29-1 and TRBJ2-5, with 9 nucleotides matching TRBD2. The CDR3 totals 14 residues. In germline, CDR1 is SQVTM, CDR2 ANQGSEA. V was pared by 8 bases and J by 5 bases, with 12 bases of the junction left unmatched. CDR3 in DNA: TGCAGCCTCAGCGGGGCGGGAGGGCAGGAGACCCAGTACTTC. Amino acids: CSLSGAGGQETQYF.

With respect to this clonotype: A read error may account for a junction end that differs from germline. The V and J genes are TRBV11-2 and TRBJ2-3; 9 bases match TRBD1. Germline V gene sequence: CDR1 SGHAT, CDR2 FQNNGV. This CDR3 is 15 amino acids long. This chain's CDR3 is CASSRDRVGTNTQYF. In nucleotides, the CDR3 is TGTGCCAGCAGTCGGGACAGGGTCGGCACAAATACGCAGTATTTT.

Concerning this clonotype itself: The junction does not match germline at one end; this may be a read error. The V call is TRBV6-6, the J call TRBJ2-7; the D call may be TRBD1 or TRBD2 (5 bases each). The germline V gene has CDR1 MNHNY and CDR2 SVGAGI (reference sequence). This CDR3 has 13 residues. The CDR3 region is CASSYTEGTEQYF. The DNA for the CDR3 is TGTGCCAGCAGTTACACAGAGGGGACCGAGCAATACTTC.

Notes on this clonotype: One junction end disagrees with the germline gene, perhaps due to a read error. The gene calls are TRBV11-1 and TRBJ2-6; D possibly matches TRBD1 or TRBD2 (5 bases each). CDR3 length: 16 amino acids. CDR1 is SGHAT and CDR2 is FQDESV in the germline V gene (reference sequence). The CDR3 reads CTSSFTADSGANVLTF. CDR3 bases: TGTACCAGCAGCTTCACGGCGGACTCTGGGGCCAATGTCCTGACTTTC.

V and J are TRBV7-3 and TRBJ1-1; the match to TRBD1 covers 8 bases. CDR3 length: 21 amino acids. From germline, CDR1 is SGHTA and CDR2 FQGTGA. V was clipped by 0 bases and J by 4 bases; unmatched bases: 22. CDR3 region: CASSLTSRWTGFDFLLTEAFF. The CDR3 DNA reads TGTGCCAGCAGCTTAACGAGTCGTTGGACAGGGTTTGATTTCCTCCTCACTGAAGCTTTCTTT.

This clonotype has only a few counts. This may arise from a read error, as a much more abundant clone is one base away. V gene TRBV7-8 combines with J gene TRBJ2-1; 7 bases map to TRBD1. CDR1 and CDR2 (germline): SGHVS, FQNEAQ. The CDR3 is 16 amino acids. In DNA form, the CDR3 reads TGTGCCGGCAGCTTAGGGATAGGACAGGTTAAAAATGAGCAGTTCTTC. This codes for CAGSLGIGQVKNEQFF.

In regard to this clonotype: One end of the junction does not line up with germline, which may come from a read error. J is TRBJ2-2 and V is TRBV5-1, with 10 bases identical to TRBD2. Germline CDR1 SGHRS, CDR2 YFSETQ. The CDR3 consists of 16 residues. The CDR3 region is CASSLELAGVTGELLF. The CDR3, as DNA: TGCGCCAGCAGCTTGGAGCTAGCGGGAGTCACCGGGGAGCTGTTATTT.

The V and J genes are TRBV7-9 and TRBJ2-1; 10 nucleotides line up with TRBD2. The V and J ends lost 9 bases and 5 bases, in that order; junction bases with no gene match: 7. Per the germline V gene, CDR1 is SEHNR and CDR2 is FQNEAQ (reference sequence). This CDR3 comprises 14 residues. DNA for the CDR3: TGTGCCAGGAACAAAGCGGGGGGGAACAATGAGCAGTTCTTC. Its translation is CARNKAGGNNEQFF.